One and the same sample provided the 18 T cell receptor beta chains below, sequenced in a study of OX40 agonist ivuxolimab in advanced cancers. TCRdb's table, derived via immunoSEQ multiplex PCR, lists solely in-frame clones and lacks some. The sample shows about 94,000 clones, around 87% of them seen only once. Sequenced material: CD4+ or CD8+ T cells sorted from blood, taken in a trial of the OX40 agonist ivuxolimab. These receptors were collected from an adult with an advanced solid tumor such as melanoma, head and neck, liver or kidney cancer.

The CDR3 loop reads CAITTGTYNSPLHF. The CDR3 DNA reads as TGTGCCATAACTACAGGGACTTATAATTCACCCCTCCACTTT. This chain joins TRBV10-3 and TRBJ1-6; a weak D match, TRBD1 (6 bases). V lost 9 bases and J 4 bases, leaving 13 bases between the germline ends. There are 14 residues in the CDR3. CDR1 and CDR2 from the germline V gene are ENHRY and SYGVKD.

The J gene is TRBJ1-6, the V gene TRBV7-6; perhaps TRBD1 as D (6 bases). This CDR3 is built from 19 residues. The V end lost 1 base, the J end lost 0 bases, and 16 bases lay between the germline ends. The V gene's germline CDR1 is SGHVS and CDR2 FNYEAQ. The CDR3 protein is CASSLDAGTPSSYNSPLHF. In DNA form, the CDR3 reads TGTGCCAGCAGCTTAGACGCAGGGACACCGAGCTCCTATAATTCACCCCTCCACTTT.

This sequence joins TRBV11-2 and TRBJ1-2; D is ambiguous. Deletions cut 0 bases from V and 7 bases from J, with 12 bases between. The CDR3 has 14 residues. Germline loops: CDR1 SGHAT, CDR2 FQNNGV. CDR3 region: CASSLDRTKSGYTF. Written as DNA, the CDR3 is TGTGCCAGCAGCTTAGATCGAACAAAAAGTGGCTACACCTTC.

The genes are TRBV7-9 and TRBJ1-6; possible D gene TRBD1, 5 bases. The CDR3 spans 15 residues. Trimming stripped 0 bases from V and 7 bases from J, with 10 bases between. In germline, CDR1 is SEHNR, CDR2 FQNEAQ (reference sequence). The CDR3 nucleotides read TGTGCCAGCAGCTTAGCCGCAGGGTTGAATTCACCCCTCCACTTT. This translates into CASSLAAGLNSPLHF.

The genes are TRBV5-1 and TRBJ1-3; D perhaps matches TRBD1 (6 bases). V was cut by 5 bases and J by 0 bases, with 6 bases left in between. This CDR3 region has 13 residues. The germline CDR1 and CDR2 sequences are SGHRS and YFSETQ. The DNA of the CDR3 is TGCGCCAGCAGGGACAGCTCTGGAAACACCATATATTTT. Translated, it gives CASRDSSGNTIYF.

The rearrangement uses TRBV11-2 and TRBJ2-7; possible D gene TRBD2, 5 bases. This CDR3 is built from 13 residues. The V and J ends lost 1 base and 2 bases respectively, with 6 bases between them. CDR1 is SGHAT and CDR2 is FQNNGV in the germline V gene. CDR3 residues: CASSLGGTYEQYF. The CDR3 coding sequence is TGTGCCAGCAGCTTAGGAGGGACCTACGAGCAGTACTTC.

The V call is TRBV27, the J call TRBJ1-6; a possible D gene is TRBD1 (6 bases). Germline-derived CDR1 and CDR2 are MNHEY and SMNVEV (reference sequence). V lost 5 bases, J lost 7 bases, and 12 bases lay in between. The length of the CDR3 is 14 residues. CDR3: CASSRDTRNSPLHF. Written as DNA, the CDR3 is TGTGCCAGCAGTCGGGACACTCGGAATTCACCCCTCCACTTT.

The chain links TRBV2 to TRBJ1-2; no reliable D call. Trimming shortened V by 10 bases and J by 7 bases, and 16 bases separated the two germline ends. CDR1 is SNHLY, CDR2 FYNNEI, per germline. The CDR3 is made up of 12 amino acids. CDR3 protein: CATDGSGRGYTF. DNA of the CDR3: TGTGCCACCGACGGCAGCGGACGTGGCTACACCTTC.

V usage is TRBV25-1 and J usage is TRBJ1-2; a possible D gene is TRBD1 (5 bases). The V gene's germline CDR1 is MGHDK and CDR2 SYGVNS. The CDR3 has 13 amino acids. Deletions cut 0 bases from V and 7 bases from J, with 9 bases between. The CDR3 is CASSEYREGGYTF. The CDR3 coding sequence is TGTGCCAGCAGTGAATACAGGGAGGGTGGCTACACCTTC.

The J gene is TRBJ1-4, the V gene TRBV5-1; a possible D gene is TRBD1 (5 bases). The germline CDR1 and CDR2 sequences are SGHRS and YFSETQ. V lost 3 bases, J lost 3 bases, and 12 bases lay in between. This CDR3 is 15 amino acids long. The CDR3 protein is CASSWNGAANEKLFF. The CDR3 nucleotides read TGCGCCAGCAGCTGGAATGGGGCGGCTAATGAAAAACTGTTTTTT.

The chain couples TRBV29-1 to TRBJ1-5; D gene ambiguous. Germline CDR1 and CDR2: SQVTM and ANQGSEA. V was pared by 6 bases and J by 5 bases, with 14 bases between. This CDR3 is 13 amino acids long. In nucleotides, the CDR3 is TGCAGCGTGACCAAGGGAGGCGATCAGCCCCAGCATTTT. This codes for CSVTKGGDQPQHF.

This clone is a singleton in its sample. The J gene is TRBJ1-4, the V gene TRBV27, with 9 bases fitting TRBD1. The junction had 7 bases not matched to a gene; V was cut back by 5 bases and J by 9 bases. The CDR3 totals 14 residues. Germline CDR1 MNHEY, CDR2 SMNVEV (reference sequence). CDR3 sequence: CASSEGQGNQKLFF. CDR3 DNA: TGTGCCAGCAGTGAGGGACAGGGAAATCAAAAACTGTTTTTT.

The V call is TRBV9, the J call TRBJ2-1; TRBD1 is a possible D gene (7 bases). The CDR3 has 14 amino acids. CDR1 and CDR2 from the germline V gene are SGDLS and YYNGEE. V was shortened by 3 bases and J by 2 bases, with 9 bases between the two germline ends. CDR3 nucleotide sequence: TGTGCCAGCAGCGGCGGGACAGCCTACAATGAGCAGTTCTTC. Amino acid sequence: CASSGGTAYNEQFF.

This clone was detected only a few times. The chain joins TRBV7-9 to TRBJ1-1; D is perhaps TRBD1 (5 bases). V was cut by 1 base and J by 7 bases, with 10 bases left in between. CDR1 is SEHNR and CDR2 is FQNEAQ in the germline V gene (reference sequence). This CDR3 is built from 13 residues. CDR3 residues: CASSLVGAVEAFF. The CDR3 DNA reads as TGTGCCAGCAGCTTAGTCGGGGCAGTTGAAGCTTTCTTT.

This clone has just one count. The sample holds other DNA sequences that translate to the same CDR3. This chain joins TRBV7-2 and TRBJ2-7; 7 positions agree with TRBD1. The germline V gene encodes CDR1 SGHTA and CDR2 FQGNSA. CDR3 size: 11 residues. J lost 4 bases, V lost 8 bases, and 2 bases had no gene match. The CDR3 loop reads CASLQGYEQYF. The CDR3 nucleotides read TGTGCCAGCCTACAGGGGTACGAGCAGTACTTC. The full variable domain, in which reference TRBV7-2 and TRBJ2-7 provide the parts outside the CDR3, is GAGVSQSPSNKVTEKGKDVELRCDPISGHTALYWYRQSLGQGLEFLIYFQGNSAPDKSGLPSDRFSAERTGGSVSTLTIQRTQQEDSAVYLCASLQGYEQYFGPGTRLTVT.

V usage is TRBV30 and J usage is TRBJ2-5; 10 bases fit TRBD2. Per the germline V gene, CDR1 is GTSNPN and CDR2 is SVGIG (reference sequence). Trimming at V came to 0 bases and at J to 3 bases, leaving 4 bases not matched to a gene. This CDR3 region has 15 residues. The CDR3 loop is CAWSVGLADKETQYF. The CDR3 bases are TGTGCCTGGAGTGTAGGACTAGCGGATAAAGAGACCCAGTACTTC.

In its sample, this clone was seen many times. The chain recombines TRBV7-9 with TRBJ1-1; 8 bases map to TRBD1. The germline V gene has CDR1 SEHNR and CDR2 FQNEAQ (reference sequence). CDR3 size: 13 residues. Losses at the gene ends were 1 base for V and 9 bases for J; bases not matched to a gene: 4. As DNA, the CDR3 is TGTGCCAGCAGCTTAGAGCAGGGGGCAAAAGCTTTCTTT. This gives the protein CASSLEQGAKAFF.

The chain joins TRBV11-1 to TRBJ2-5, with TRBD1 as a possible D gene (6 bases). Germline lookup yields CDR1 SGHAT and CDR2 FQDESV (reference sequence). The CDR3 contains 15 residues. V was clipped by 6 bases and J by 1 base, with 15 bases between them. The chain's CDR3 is CASSSIDRFQETQYF. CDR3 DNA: TGTGCCAGCAGTTCAATTGACAGGTTCCAAGAGACCCAGTACTTC.